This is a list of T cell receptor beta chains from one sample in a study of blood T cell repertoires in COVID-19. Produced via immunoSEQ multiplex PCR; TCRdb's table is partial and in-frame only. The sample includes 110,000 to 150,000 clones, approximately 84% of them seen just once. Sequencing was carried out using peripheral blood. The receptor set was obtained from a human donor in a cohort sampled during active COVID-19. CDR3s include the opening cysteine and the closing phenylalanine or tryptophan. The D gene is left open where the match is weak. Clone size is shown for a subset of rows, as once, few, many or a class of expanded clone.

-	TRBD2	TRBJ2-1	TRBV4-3	CASSQIAGGLNGEQFF	TGCGCCAGCAGCCAAATAGCGGGAGGGCTAAATGGTGAGCAGTTCTTC
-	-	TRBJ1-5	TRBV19	CASSMTVDQPQHF	TGTGCCAGTAGTATGACAGTGGATCAGCCCCAGCATTTT
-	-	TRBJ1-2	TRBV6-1	CASSETGTVYGYTF	TGTGCCAGCAGTGAAACAGGGACCGTCTATGGCTACACCTTC
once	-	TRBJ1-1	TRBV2	CASSDSLRWGAFF	TGTGCCAGCAGTGATTCTCTAAGGTGGGGCGCTTTCTTT
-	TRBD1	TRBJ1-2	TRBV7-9	CASSPDRVFTF	TGTGCCAGCAGCCCTGACAGGGTTTTCACCTTC
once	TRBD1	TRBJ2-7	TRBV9	CASSVGWTGDYEQYF	TGTGCCAGCAGCGTAGGTTGGACAGGGGATTACGAGCAGTACTTC
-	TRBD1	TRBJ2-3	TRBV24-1	CATSDPGQGATDTQYF	TGTGCCACCAGTGATCCGGGACAGGGGGCAACAGATACGCAGTATTTT
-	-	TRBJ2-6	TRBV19	CASSLPVPGANVLTF	TGTGCCAGTAGTCTCCCAGTCCCTGGGGCCAACGTCCTGACTTTC
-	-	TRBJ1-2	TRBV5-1	CASSLVSGGGYGYTF	TGCGCCAGCAGCTTGGTTTCGGGAGGGGGCTATGGCTACACCTTC
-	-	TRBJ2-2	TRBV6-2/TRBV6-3	CASSYSVRGRELFF	TGTGCCAGCAGTTACTCTGTCAGGGGACGGGAGCTGTTTTTT
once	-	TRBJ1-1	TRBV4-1	CASSQDQAGGAAEAFF	TGCGCCAGCAGCCAAGATCAAGCGGGGGGCGCGGCTGAAGCTTTCTTT
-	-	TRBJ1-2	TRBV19	CASRLQGSYGYTF	TGTGCCAGTAGACTGCAGGGGTCCTATGGCTACACCTTC
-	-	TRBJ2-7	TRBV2	CASSGLSYEQYF	TGTGCCAGCAGTGGACTGAGCTACGAGCAGTACTTC
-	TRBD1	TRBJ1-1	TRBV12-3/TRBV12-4	CASSLGQGAQAFF	TGTGCCAGCAGTCTCGGACAGGGGGCTCAAGCTTTCTTT
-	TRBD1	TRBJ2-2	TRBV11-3	CASSQQGATIGELFF	TGTGCCAGCAGCCAACAGGGGGCGACGATCGGGGAGCTGTTTTTT
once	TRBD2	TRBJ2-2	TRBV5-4	CASSLPTSGGTGELFF	TGTGCCAGCAGCCTTCCGACTAGCGGGGGGACCGGGGAGCTGTTTTTT
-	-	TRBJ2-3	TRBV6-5	CASRGRGASTDTQYF	TGTGCCAGCAGGGGGAGGGGGGCAAGCACAGATACGCAGTATTTT
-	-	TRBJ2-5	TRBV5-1	CASSAAAETQYF	TGCGCCAGCAGTGCCGCAGCGGAGACCCAGTACTTC
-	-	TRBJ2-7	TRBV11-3	CASSLAGRNEQYF	TGTGCCAGCAGCTTGGCAGGGCGGAACGAGCAGTACTTC
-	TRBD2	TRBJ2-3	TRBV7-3	CASSLEGRADTQYF	TGTGCCAGCAGCTTGGAGGGGAGGGCAGATACGCAGTATTTT
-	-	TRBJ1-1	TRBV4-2	CASSQARGGMNTEAFF	TGTGCCAGCAGCCAAGCTAGGGGTGGTATGAACACTGAAGCTTTCTTT
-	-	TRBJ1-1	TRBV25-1	CASSEYGGLNTEAFF	TGTGCCAGCAGTGAATATGGAGGGTTGAACACTGAAGCTTTCTTT
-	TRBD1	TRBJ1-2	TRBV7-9	CASSLIFGDRRQLGGYTF	TGTGCCAGCAGCTTAATCTTTGGGGACAGGAGACAACTAGGCGGCTACACCTTC
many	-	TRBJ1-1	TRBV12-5	CASGPDSLNTEAFF	TGTGCTAGTGGACCTGACAGCTTGAACACTGAAGCTTTCTTT
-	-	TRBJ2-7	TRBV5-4	CASSWAVGGSYEQYF	TGTGCCAGCAGCTGGGCAGTCGGGGGATCCTACGAGCAGTACTTC
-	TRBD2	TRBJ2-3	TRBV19	CASSTPRLAGGGDTQYF	TGTGCCAGTAGTACCCCCCGACTAGCGGGAGGGGGAGATACGCAGTATTTT
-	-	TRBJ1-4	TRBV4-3	CASSHSGQSTNEKLFF	TGCGCCAGCAGCCATTCCGGACAGTCAACTAATGAAAAACTGTTTTTT
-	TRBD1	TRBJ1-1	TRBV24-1	CATSDSGQGGTEAFF	TGTGCCACCAGTGATTCAGGCCAGGGGGGCACTGAAGCTTTCTTT
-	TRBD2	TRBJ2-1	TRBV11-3	CASSFGREAVYNEQFF	TGTGCCAGCAGCTTTGGGCGGGAGGCAGTCTACAATGAGCAGTTCTTC
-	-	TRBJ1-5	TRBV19	CASKRDGNQPQHF	TGTGCCAGTAAGAGGGATGGCAATCAGCCCCAGCATTTT
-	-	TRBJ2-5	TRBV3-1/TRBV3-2	CASSQDGPRETQYF	TGTGCCAGCAGCCAAGATGGGCCCAGGGAGACCCAGTACTTC
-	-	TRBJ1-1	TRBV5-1	CASRQQGLNTEAFF	TGCGCCAGCAGACAACAGGGATTGAACACTGAAGCTTTCTTT
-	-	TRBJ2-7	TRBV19	CASSIVTRDSSYEQYF	TGTGCCAGTAGTATCGTGACTAGGGACAGTTCCTACGAGCAGTACTTC
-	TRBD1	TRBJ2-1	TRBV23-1	CASGQGAYNEQFF	TGCGCCAGCGGACAGGGGGCCTACAATGAGCAGTTCTTC
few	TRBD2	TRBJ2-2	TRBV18	CASSPLAGPSTGELFF	TGTGCCAGCTCGCCTCTAGCGGGGCCGTCAACCGGGGAGCTGTTTTTT
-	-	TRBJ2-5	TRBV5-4	CASSPDSIGETQYF	TGTGCCAGCAGTCCGGACTCAATTGGGGAGACCCAGTACTTC
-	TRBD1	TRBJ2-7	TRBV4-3	CASSQDRGYEQYF	TGCGCCAGCAGTCAAGACAGGGGGTACGAGCAGTACTTC